Listed below are T cell receptor beta chains from one sample, sequenced in a study of CD8 T cells in Susac syndrome. TCRdb re-called the immunoSEQ multiplex PCR reads through MiXCR, storing one row per CDR3 protein. The data contain approximately 160,000 distinct CDR3 sequences, 92% of them singletons. The sequenced sample consisted of CD4+ T cells from PBMCs. The origin of the receptors is a human donor in good health. Each CDR3 is given with its conserved first and last residue. D genes are given only for firm matches. The listing skips clone size in some rows; elsewhere it reads once, few, many or a size class.

TGTGCCTGGGACGCCCGTTCCTCGGGGGAGCTGTTTTTT	CAWDARSSGELFF	TRBV30	TRBJ2-2	NA	NA
TGTGCCAGCGGCATCTCGGGGACCCACGAGCAGTACTTC	CASGISGTHEQYF	TRBV25-1	TRBJ2-7	NA	NA
TGTGCCACCTATGATGTCCGACAGGGGTGTCGGACTGAAGCTTTCTTT	CATYDVRQGCRTEAFF	TRBV24-1	TRBJ1-1	NA	TRBD1
TGTGCCAGCAGCTTGCTGGGTGAACCCGGCTACGAGCAGTACTTC	CASSLLGEPGYEQYF	TRBV5-6	TRBJ2-7	NA	NA
TGTGCCAGCTCATCAGACCAGGGCGGTGGCTACACCTTC	CASSSDQGGGYTF	TRBV18	TRBJ1-2	NA	NA
TGCGCCAGCAGCCAAGAGCGCGGGACAATGAACACTGAAGCTTTCTTT	CASSQERGTMNTEAFF	TRBV4-3	TRBJ1-1	NA	NA
TGTGCCAGCAGCCCGGACAACACGAACTATGGCTACACCTTC	CASSPDNTNYGYTF	TRBV2	TRBJ1-2	NA	NA
TGTGCCAGCAGTTACCGCCCTAAGCTCACAGATACGCAGTATTTT	CASSYRPKLTDTQYF	TRBV6-5	TRBJ2-3	NA	NA
TGTGCCAGCAGTGGGTTGGGCCGGGAGGGGAACATTCAGTACTTC	CASSGLGREGNIQYF	TRBV6-6	TRBJ2-4	NA	TRBD2
TGTGCCAGCAGCCGACAGCATAATGAAAAACTGTTTTTT	CASSRQHNEKLFF	TRBV7-2	TRBJ1-4	NA	NA
TGCAGCGTTCAACAGTACAATGAGCAGTTCTTC	CSVQQYNEQFF	TRBV29-1	TRBJ2-1	NA	NA
TGTGCCAGCAGCAAATTACAGGGGATGGGGGATCAGCCCCAGCATTTT	CASSKLQGMGDQPQHF	TRBV6-2/TRBV6-3	TRBJ1-5	NA	TRBD1
TGTGCCAGCAGTTTATTGAGCTCCTACAATGAGCAGTTCTTC	CASSLLSSYNEQFF	TRBV28	TRBJ2-1	NA	NA
TGTGCCAGCATGCCCCAGGGAGGAACTGAAGCTTTCTTT	CASMPQGGTEAFF	TRBV18	TRBJ1-1	once	NA
TGTGCCAGCAGCTTGAAGGGAGAGACCCAGTACTTC	CASSLKGETQYF	TRBV5-4	TRBJ2-5	NA	NA
TGTGCCAGCAGCCAAGAGGGGGTACCCAAAAACATTCAGTACTTC	CASSQEGVPKNIQYF	TRBV3-1	TRBJ2-4	NA	NA
TGTGCCAGCAGTTCCGGACTAGCGGGAGTAGATACGCAGTATTTT	CASSSGLAGVDTQYF	TRBV27	TRBJ2-3	few	TRBD2
TGCAGTGCTAGAGTGGTGGACAGGCGGGGTGAAAAACTGTTTTTT	CSARVVDRRGEKLFF	TRBV20-1	TRBJ1-4	NA	TRBD1
TGCGCCAGCAGCTTGGTTCCGACAGTGAACACTGAAGCTTTCTTT	CASSLVPTVNTEAFF	TRBV5-1	TRBJ1-1	NA	NA
TGTGCCAGCAGCTTACGGCGGGAGGTGGCTGGAAACACCATATATTTT	CASSLRREVAGNTIYF	TRBV7-2	TRBJ1-3	NA	NA
TGCAGCGCCGGAGAGGGCCAGGGAGGATCCGGCTACACCTTC	CSAGEGQGGSGYTF	TRBV29-1	TRBJ1-2	NA	NA
TGTGCCAGCAGTTTGGCCAGGGAAGGAGCTTTCTTT	CASSLAREGAFF	TRBV6-2/TRBV6-3	TRBJ1-1	once	NA
TGTGCCAGCAGCCAATCACTAGGACCTGGGGCCAACGTCCTGACTTTC	CASSQSLGPGANVLTF	TRBV3-1	TRBJ2-6	NA	NA
TGTGCCAGCGGAGTAGACTCCTACGAGCAGTACTTC	CASGVDSYEQYF	TRBV6-5	TRBJ2-7	NA	NA
TGCAGTGCTCCCCGGGGACAGGGGGAATACGAGCAGTACTTC	CSAPRGQGEYEQYF	TRBV20-1	TRBJ2-7	NA	TRBD1
TGTGCCAGCAGCTTAGTCCCGGTGGCAAACACCATATATTTT	CASSLVPVANTIYF	TRBV7-9	TRBJ1-3	NA	NA